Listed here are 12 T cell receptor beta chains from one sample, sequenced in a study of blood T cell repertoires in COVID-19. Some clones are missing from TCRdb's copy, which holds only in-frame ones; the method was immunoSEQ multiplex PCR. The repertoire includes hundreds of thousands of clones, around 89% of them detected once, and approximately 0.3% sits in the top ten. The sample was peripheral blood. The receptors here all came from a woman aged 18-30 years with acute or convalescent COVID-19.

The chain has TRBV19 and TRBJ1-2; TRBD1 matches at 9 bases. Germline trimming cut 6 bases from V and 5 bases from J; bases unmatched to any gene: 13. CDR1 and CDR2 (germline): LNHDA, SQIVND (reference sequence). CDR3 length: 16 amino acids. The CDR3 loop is CASSSPNRGQEYGYTF. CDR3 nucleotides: TGTGCCAGTAGCTCCCCTAACAGGGGGCAGGAGTATGGCTACACCTTC.

CDR3 DNA: TGTGCCAGCAGTTTACGGTGGGGGGTAACGAACACCGGGGAGCTGTTTTTT. This encodes CASSLRWGVTNTGELFF. The V and J genes are TRBV28 and TRBJ2-2; D may be TRBD2 (6 bases). The CDR3 runs to 17 residues. The germline CDR1 and CDR2 sequences are MDHEN and SYDVKM. V lost 2 bases to trimming and J lost 0 bases, with 13 bases between them. Full variable domain (outside the CDR3, taken from reference TRBV28 and TRBJ2-2): DVKVTQSSRYLVKRTGEKVFLECVQDMDHENMFWYRQDPGLGLRLIYFSYDVKMKEKGDIPEGYSVSREKKERFSLILESASTNQTSMYLCASSLRWGVTNTGELFFGEGSRLTVL.

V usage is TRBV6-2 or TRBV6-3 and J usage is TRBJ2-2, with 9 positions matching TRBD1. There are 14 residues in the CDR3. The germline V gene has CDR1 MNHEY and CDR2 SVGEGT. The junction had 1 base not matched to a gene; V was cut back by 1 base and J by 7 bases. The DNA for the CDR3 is TGTGCCAGCAGTTACTACAGGGGGCGCGGGGAGCTGTTTTTT. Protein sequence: CASSYYRGRGELFF.

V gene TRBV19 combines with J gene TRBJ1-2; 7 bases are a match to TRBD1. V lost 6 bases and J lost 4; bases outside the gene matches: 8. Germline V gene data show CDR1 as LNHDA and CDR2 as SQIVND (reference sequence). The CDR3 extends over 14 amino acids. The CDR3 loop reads CASRPTGSGYGYTF. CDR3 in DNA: TGTGCCAGTAGGCCGACAGGGTCGGGCTATGGCTACACCTTC. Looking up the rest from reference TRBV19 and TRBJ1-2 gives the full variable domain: DGGITQSPKYLFRKEGQNVTLSCEQNLNHDAMYWYRQDPGQGLRLIYYSQIVNDFQKGDIAEGYSVSREKKESFPLTVTSAQKNPTAFYLCASRPTGSGYGYTFGSGTRLTVV.

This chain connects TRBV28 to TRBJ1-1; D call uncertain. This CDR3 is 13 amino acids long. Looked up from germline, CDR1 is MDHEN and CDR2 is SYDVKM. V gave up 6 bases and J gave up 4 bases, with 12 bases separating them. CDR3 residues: CASRVRVATEAFF. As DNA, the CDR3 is TGTGCCAGCAGGGTGAGGGTTGCCACTGAAGCTTTCTTT.

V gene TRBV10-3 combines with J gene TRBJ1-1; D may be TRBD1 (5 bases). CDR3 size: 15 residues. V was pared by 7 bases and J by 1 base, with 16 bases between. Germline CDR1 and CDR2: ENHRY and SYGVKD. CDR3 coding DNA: TGTGCCATCACTCCAATGGGGGGATCGAACACTGAAGCTTTCTTT. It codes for CAITPMGGSNTEAFF.

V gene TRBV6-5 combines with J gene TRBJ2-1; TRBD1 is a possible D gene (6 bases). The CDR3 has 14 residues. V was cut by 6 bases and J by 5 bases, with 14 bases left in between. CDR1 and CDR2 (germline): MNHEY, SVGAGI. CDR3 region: CASSQNRANNEQFF. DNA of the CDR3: TGTGCCAGCAGCCAGAACAGGGCGAACAATGAGCAGTTCTTC.

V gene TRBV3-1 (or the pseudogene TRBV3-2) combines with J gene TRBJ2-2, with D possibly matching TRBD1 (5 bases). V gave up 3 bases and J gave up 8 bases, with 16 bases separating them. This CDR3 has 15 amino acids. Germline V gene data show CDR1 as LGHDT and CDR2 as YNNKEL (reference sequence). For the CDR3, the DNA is TGTGCCAGCAGCCACCGAGCAACCTCAGGGGGGGAGCTGTTTTTT. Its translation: CASSHRATSGGELFF.

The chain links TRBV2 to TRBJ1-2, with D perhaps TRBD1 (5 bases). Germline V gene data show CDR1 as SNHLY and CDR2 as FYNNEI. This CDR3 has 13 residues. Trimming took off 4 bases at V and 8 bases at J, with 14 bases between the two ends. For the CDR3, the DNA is TGTGCCAGCAGTGTTTTAGGGGCGGAGGGCTACACCTTC. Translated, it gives CASSVLGAEGYTF.

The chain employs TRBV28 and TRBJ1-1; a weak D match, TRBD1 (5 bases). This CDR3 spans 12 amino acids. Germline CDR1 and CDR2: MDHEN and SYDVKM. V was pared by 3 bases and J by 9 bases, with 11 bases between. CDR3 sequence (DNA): TGTGCCAGCAGTTTGGGAGGACATCAAGCTTTCTTT. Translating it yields CASSLGGHQAFF.

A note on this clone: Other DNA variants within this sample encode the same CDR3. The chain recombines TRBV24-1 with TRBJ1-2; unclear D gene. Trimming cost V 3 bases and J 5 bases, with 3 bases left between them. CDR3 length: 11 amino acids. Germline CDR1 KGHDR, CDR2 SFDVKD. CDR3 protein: CATSDLYGYTF. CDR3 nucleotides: TGTGCCACCAGTGATCTGTATGGCTACACCTTC.

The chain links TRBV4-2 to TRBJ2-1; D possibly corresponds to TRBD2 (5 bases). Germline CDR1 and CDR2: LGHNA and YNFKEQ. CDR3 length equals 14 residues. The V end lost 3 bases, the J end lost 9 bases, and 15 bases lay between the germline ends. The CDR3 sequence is CASSQFTREGEQFF. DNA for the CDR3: TGTGCCAGCAGCCAGTTTACGAGGGAAGGTGAGCAGTTCTTC.